The 27 T cell receptor beta chains below all came from one sample that was sequenced in a study of blood T cell repertoires in COVID-19. The assay was immunoSEQ multiplex PCR, and TCRdb's table has in-frame clones only and misses some. This sample has under 200,000 clones; about 90% occur once, and the top ten carry 1.6%. Sequenced: peripheral blood. The origin of the receptors is a man aged 18-30 years with active or convalescent COVID-19.

The chain joins TRBV6-1 to TRBJ2-5; a weak D match, TRBD2 (6 bases). This CDR3 is built from 15 residues. Trimming left V 0 bases short and J 2 bases short, with 10 bases between. The germline CDR1 and CDR2 sequences are MNHNS and SASEGT. The CDR3 here is CASSEAGSLQETQYF. Written as DNA, the CDR3 is TGTGCCAGCAGTGAAGCCGGGAGCTTACAAGAGACCCAGTACTTC.

The table lists this clone with a count of one. The rearrangement links TRBV29-1 to TRBJ2-5; D is unresolved. CDR1 is SQVTM, CDR2 ANQGSEA, per germline. The CDR3 consists of 13 residues. The V gene lost 6 bases and the J gene lost 1 base, with 12 bases spanning the gap. The CDR3 region has the DNA TGCAGCGTCGGCACAGCATTCCAAGAGACCCAGTACTTC. Translated, it gives CSVGTAFQETQYF.

The rearrangement uses TRBV10-3 and TRBJ1-1; TRBD1 matches 10 bases. From germline, CDR1 is ENHRY and CDR2 SYGVKD. CDR3 length: 14 residues. Trimming took 4 bases from V and 1 from J; bases not matched to a gene: 0. CDR3: CAISGDRGNTEAFF. DNA of the CDR3: TGTGCCATCAGTGGGGACAGGGGGAACACTGAAGCTTTCTTT.

This rearrangement joins TRBV10-3 to TRBJ2-5, with TRBD1 matching 11 bases. V lost 5 bases to trimming and J lost 2 bases; unmatched junction nucleotides: 4. Per germline, CDR1 ENHRY and CDR2 SYGVKD. The length of the CDR3 is 15 residues. Here the CDR3 reads CAISQGQGGQETQYF. CDR3 DNA: TGTGCCATCAGTCAGGGACAGGGGGGACAAGAGACCCAGTACTTC.

The chain links TRBV5-1 to TRBJ1-4; no firm D call. Germline lookup yields CDR1 SGHRS and CDR2 YFSETQ. This CDR3 region has 15 residues. V gave up 0 bases and J gave up 4 bases, with 10 bases separating them. This CDR3 reads CASSLAKTVNEKLFF. The CDR3 DNA is TGCGCCAGCAGCTTGGCAAAAACGGTTAATGAAAAACTGTTTTTT.

V usage is TRBV7-6 and J usage is TRBJ1-4; possibly TRBD1 for D (5 bases). V was clipped by 4 bases and J by 6 bases, with 12 bases between them. Germline V gives CDR1 SGHVS, CDR2 FNYEAQ. This CDR3 contains 14 residues. This CDR3 is CASSYDSGHEKLFF. CDR3 sequence (DNA): TGTGCCAGCAGCTATGACAGCGGGCATGAAAAACTGTTTTTT.

The chain recombines TRBV3-1 (or the pseudogene TRBV3-2) with TRBJ2-7; a possible D gene is TRBD2 (5 bases). Germline values: CDR1 LGHDT, CDR2 YNNKEL (reference sequence). This CDR3 spans 14 amino acids. Trimming removed 0 bases at V and 2 bases at J, with 8 bases between. The CDR3 sequence: CASSQDPGTYEQYF. The CDR3 DNA reads as TGTGCCAGCAGCCAAGATCCGGGGACCTACGAGCAGTACTTC.

The rearrangement links TRBV25-1 to TRBJ1-2; TRBD1 agrees at 10 bases. V shed 4 bases, J shed 8 bases, and the junction held 4 bases outside the gene matches. The germline CDR1 and CDR2 sequences are MGHDK and SYGVNS. The CDR3 is made up of 13 amino acids. In DNA, the CDR3 is TGTGCCAGCAGTGTCGGGACAGGGGACGGCTACACCTTC. Its translation is CASSVGTGDGYTF.

The chain recombines TRBV30 with TRBJ1-5; no reliable D call. Trimming took off 0 bases at V and 2 bases at J, with 17 bases between the two ends. Germline-derived CDR1 and CDR2 are GTSNPN and SVGIG (reference sequence). This CDR3 is built from 17 residues. The CDR3 nucleotides are TGTGCCTGGAGTGTACATCTCGGAGGGTTGGGCAATCAGCCCCAGCATTTT. This translates into CAWSVHLGGLGNQPQHF.

The chain links TRBV9 to TRBJ2-3; D gene uncertain. This CDR3 contains 13 residues. Germline loops: CDR1 SGDLS, CDR2 YYNGEE. V lost 3 bases and J lost 6, with 11 bases in between. The CDR3 is CASSAALEDTQYF. DNA of the CDR3: TGTGCCAGCAGCGCCGCTCTAGAGGATACGCAGTATTTT.

The genes are TRBV2 and TRBJ2-7; D is perhaps TRBD1 (6 bases). The V end lost 2 bases, the J end lost 2 bases, and 13 bases lay between the germline ends. Germline lookup yields CDR1 SNHLY and CDR2 FYNNEI. CDR3 length equals 15 residues. The CDR3 coding sequence is TGTGCCAGCAGTGAATCCGCAGGGACAACCTACGAGCAGTACTTC. Protein sequence: CASSESAGTTYEQYF.

The V gene is TRBV4-1, the J gene TRBJ1-2; weak D call: TRBD1 (6 bases). Trimming removed 1 base from V and 4 bases from J, with 10 bases in between. Germline values: CDR1 MGHRA, CDR2 YSYEKL. This CDR3 has 14 residues. The CDR3, as DNA: TGCGCCAGCAGCCAAGTTATGGGGGCCTATGGCTACACCTTC. It yields the protein CASSQVMGAYGYTF.

The V and J genes are TRBV6-4 and TRBJ2-3; 8 bases fit TRBD2. The CDR3 is 15 residues long. The germline V gene encodes CDR1 MRHNA and CDR2 SNTAGT. V shed 4 bases, J shed 4 bases, and the junction held 7 bases outside the gene matches. CDR3 nucleotide sequence: TGTGCCAGCAGTGCCACGGGACTAGGAGCAGATACGCAGTATTTT. It translates to CASSATGLGADTQYF.

The table lists this clone with a few counts. This chain joins TRBV19 and TRBJ1-1; D is unresolved. CDR1 is LNHDA and CDR2 is SQIVND in the germline V gene (reference sequence). With 7 bases removed from V and 4 bases from J, the gap between germline ends came to 10 bases. CDR3 length: 12 residues. Here the CDR3 reads CASMTRRTEAFF. DNA of the CDR3: TGTGCCAGTATGACGCGGCGCACTGAAGCTTTCTTT.

The rearrangement uses TRBV7-9 and TRBJ1-2; TRBD1 matches at 10 bases. CDR3 length: 15 amino acids. Germline V gene lookup returns CDR1 SEHNR and CDR2 FQNEAQ (reference sequence). V lost 3 bases to trimming and J lost 7 bases; unmatched junction nucleotides: 8. Here the CDR3 reads CASSLVTGGLSGYTF. The CDR3 DNA reads as TGTGCCAGCAGCTTGGTGACAGGGGGCTTGAGTGGCTACACCTTC.

The chain joins TRBV12-3 or TRBV12-4 to TRBJ2-2; no reliable D call. V lost 7 bases, J lost 6 bases, and 9 bases lay in between. This CDR3 is built from 12 residues. CDR3 nucleotide sequence: TGTGCCAGCAAACGAGTTTCCGGGGAGCTGTTTTTT. The encoded protein is CASKRVSGELFF.

The chain has TRBV15 and TRBJ1-1; D is possibly TRBD1 (6 bases). The germline V gene has CDR1 LNHNV and CDR2 YYDKDF (reference sequence). V lost 4 bases, J lost 11 bases, and 17 bases lay in between. CDR3 size: 13 residues. The CDR3 reads CATSKRTADGAFF. For the CDR3, the DNA is TGTGCCACCAGCAAACGGACAGCGGATGGGGCTTTCTTT.

CDR3 coding DNA: TGTGCCAGCAGCTTAGCGTGGTACAGCCAAGAGACCCAGTACTTC. It encodes CASSLAWYSQETQYF. V is TRBV7-4 and J is TRBJ2-5, with D hard to call. This CDR3 region has 15 residues. V lost 0 bases, J lost 1 base, and 9 bases lay in between. Germline CDR1 is SGHVT and CDR2 is SQSDAQ.

The chain is built from TRBV12-3 or TRBV12-4 and TRBJ1-1, with D unclear. Trimming cost V 5 bases and J 10 bases, with 14 bases left between them. The length of the CDR3 is 12 residues. The CDR3 nucleotides are TGTGCCAGCAGTCCGAATGGGAGTAGAGCTTTCTTT. Translating it yields CASSPNGSRAFF.

The CDR3 bases are TGCAGCGCTTGTTGGGGGGACACTGAAGCTTTCTTT. Translating gives CSACWGDTEAFF. The genes are TRBV29-1 and TRBJ1-1; D possibly corresponds to TRBD1 (5 bases). From germline, CDR1 is SQVTM and CDR2 ANQGSEA. This CDR3 has 12 amino acids. The ends were cut back, 7 bases at V and 3 bases at J, with 12 bases in the middle. The variable domain in full, completed from reference TRBV29-1 and TRBJ1-1, reads SAVISQKPSRDICQRGTSLTIQCQVDSQVTMMFWYRQQPGQSLTLIATANQGSEATYESGFVIDKFPISRPNLTFSTLTVSNMSPEDSSIYLCSACWGDTEAFFGQGTRLTVV.

In the case of this clone: Within the sample, other DNA sequences also encode this same CDR3. V and J are TRBV6-5 and TRBJ1-5, with TRBD1 matching over 9 bases. V was pared by 6 bases and J by 4 bases, with 7 bases of the junction left unmatched. Per germline, CDR1 MNHEY and CDR2 SVGAGI. CDR3 length equals 15 residues. The CDR3 DNA follows: TGTGCCAGCAGCCTGGGACAGGGAGGAAATCAGCCCCAGCATTTT. This gives the protein CASSLGQGGNQPQHF.

Notes on this clone: The junction does not match germline at one end; this may be a read error. V gene TRBV7-2 combines with J gene TRBJ2-7, with TRBD1 matching 9 bases. The germline gives CDR1 SGHTA, CDR2 FQGNSA. The CDR3 has 14 residues. The CDR3 DNA reads TGTGCCAGCACCGTGGACAGGGGCTCCTTCGAGCAGTACTTC. It is translated as CASTVDRGSFEQYF.

The chain combines TRBV4-3 with TRBJ2-1; D is ambiguous. This CDR3 is built from 14 residues. Trimming cost V 0 bases and J 4 bases, with 7 bases left between them. Germline CDR1 is LGHNA and CDR2 is YSLEER. In nucleotides, the CDR3 is TGCGCCAGCAGCCAAGAACACCAATACAATGAGCAGTTCTTC. This translates into CASSQEHQYNEQFF.

The chain combines TRBV6-5 with TRBJ1-3; the D gene is possibly TRBD1 (5 bases). The CDR3 contains 15 residues. The V gene lost 5 bases and the J gene lost 0 bases, with 11 bases spanning the gap. Germline V gives CDR1 MNHEY, CDR2 SVGAGI. CDR3 amino acids: CASSNTGGSGNTIYF. The DNA of the CDR3 is TGTGCCAGCAGTAATACAGGTGGCTCTGGAAACACCATATATTTT.

The genes are TRBV5-1 and TRBJ1-3; 7 bases are shared with TRBD1. J lost 0 bases, V lost 4 bases, and 7 bases had no gene match. The germline CDR1 and CDR2 sequences are SGHRS and YFSETQ. The CDR3 totals 16 residues. For the CDR3, the DNA is TGCGCCAGCAGCGCGGGACAGCCCAACTCTGGAAACACCATATATTTT. Protein: CASSAGQPNSGNTIYF.

The chain carries TRBV5-1 and TRBJ1-5; D ambiguous. The germline V gene encodes CDR1 SGHRS and CDR2 YFSETQ. The V end lost 1 base, the J end lost 0 bases, and 8 bases lay between the germline ends. The CDR3 consists of 15 residues. CDR3 in amino acids: CASSLFSGSNQPQHF. The CDR3 nucleotides read TGCGCCAGCAGCTTGTTTAGCGGTAGCAATCAGCCCCAGCATTTT.

The chain carries TRBV5-5 and TRBJ1-2; D gene ambiguous. Germline values: CDR1 SGHKS, CDR2 YYEKEE (reference sequence). Between the trimmed V and J ends, which lost 2 bases and 4 bases, there was a span of 12 bases. The CDR3 is made up of 14 amino acids. The CDR3 is CASSLIAGSYGYTF. DNA of the CDR3: TGTGCCAGCAGCTTAATCGCAGGCTCCTATGGCTACACCTTC.